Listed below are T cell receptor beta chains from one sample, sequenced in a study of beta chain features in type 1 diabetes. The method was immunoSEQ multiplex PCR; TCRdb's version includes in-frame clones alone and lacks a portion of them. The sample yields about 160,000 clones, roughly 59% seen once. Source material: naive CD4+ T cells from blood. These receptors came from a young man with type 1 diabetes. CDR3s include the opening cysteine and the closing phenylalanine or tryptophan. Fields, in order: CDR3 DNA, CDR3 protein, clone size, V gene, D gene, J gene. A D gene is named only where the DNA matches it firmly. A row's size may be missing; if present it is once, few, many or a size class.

TGTGCCAGCACCAAGATTGGAACCGGAAAGACCCAGTACTTC	CASTKIGTGKTQYF	few	TRBV21-1	-	TRBJ2-5
TGCAGCGTTGAAGACGCGGGGACCGCAGATACGCAGTATTTT	CSVEDAGTADTQYF	-	TRBV29-1	-	TRBJ2-3
TGTGCCATCCGGGGGGATGGCCCTATGGGTGGCTACACCTTC	CAIRGDGPMGGYTF	-	TRBV10-3	-	TRBJ1-2
TGCGCCAGCAGCATGGGACTTGAAGCTTTCTTT	CASSMGLEAFF	-	TRBV5-1	-	TRBJ1-1
TGTGCCACCAGCAGAGATAATGCGGGGAGCTCCTACAATGAGCAGTTCTTC	CATSRDNAGSSYNEQFF	-	TRBV15	-	TRBJ2-1
TGCAGCGTTGCAAGGGCTAACGAAAAACTGTTTTTT	CSVARANEKLFF	once	TRBV29-1	-	TRBJ1-4
TGCAGCGTTGAATCAACAGGGGAAGATACGCAGTATTTT	CSVESTGEDTQYF	few	TRBV29-1	TRBD1	TRBJ2-3
TGTGCCAGCAGCCAGGCGGACACCAACGCTGAAGCTTTCTTT	CASSQADTNAEAFF	-	TRBV7-9	-	TRBJ1-1
TGTGCCAGCAGTTTATTTCGGGACAGGGGGCCAGATACGCAGTATTTT	CASSLFRDRGPDTQYF	-	TRBV27	TRBD1	TRBJ2-3
TGTGCCTGGACTGGGGGTTCCTACAATGAGCAGTTCTTC	CAWTGGSYNEQFF	-	TRBV30	-	TRBJ2-1
TGCAGCGTTGGTGTCAGATCCTACGAGCAGTACTTC	CSVGVRSYEQYF	few	TRBV29-1	-	TRBJ2-7
TGTGCCAGTAGTGCAGGTATCAGGGGCTACGAGCAGTACTTC	CASSAGIRGYEQYF	-	TRBV19	-	TRBJ2-7
TGCAGCGTTGAAGATCGGAGCAGGGCTCCAGATACGCAGTATTTT	CSVEDRSRAPDTQYF	few	TRBV29-1	-	TRBJ2-3
TGTGCCTGGAGTGTAGGGACAGGGCCCTACGAGCAGTACTTC	CAWSVGTGPYEQYF	-	TRBV30	TRBD1	TRBJ2-7
TGTGCCAGCAGCCCCCTCGGGCAGGGCACAGATACGCAGTATTTT	CASSPLGQGTDTQYF	-	TRBV9	-	TRBJ2-3
TGTGCCAGCAGCTTGAAGGACACAGATACGCAGTATTTT	CASSLKDTDTQYF	-	TRBV13	-	TRBJ2-3
TGTGCCAGCAGTAGTGACAGGGGGGAGACCCAGTACTTC	CASSSDRGETQYF	-	TRBV2	TRBD1	TRBJ2-5
TGTGCCAGCAGTTACGGCGGGGGGGCCAGGGAGACCCAGTACTTC	CASSYGGGARETQYF	once	TRBV6-5	TRBD2	TRBJ2-5
TGCAGCGTTCAGCGGGGATCCGGGGAGACCCAGTACTTC	CSVQRGSGETQYF	few	TRBV29-1	TRBD2	TRBJ2-5
TGTGCCAGCAGCGTAGGACTAGCCCCTAACACAGATACGCAGTATTTT	CASSVGLAPNTDTQYF	-	TRBV9	TRBD2	TRBJ2-3
TGCAGTGCTGCTGGCTACAATGAGCAGTTCTTC	CSAAGYNEQFF	-	TRBV20-1	-	TRBJ2-1
TGTGCCTGGAGTCAGGGTCAGGCGGGCACCTATAATTCACCCCTCCACTTT	CAWSQGQAGTYNSPLHF	-	TRBV30	-	TRBJ1-6
TGTGCCAGCAGCGTAGATTTCAGGACAGCCCAGCTTGATGAGCAGTTCTTC	CASSVDFRTAQLDEQFF	few	TRBV9	-	TRBJ2-1
TGCAGCGTCAAGTGGACAGGGGGCGCTTTCGAGCAGTACTTC	CSVKWTGGAFEQYF	few	TRBV29-1	TRBD1	TRBJ2-7
TGCAGCGTTGACCGGGACAGCATGAACACTGAAGCTTTCTTT	CSVDRDSMNTEAFF	-	TRBV29-1	TRBD1	TRBJ1-1
TGCGCCAGCAGCCAATTTGATACAGACGGGATCTACAATGAGCAGTTCTTC	CASSQFDTDGIYNEQFF	-	TRBV4-1	-	TRBJ2-1
TGCAGCGTACCTATCCGGGACGGGGGGTACTACGAGCAGTACTTC	CSVPIRDGGYYEQYF	-	TRBV29-1	TRBD2	TRBJ2-7
TGTGCCAGCAGCGTACAACCAGGGCTGGTCTACGAGCAGTACTTC	CASSVQPGLVYEQYF	-	TRBV9	-	TRBJ2-7
TGCGCCAGCAGTCAACGAGAGGGACTAGCGGGGGCCGAGGGAGAGACCCAGTACTTC	CASSQREGLAGAEGETQYF	-	TRBV23-1	TRBD2	TRBJ2-5